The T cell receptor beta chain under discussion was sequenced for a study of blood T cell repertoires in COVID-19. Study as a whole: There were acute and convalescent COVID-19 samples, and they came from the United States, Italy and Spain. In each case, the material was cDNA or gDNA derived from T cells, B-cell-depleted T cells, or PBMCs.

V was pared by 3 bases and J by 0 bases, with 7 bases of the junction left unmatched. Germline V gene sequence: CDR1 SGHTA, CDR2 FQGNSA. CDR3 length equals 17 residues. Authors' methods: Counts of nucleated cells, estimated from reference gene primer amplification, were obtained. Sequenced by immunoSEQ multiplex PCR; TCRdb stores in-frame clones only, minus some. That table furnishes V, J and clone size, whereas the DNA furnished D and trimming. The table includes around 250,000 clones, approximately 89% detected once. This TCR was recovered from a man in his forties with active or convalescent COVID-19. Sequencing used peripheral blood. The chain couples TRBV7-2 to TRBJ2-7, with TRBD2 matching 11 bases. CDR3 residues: CASSFSSGRASSYEQYF. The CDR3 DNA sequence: TGTGCCAGCAGCTTTAGTAGCGGGAGGGCGAGCTCCTACGAGCAGTACTTC.